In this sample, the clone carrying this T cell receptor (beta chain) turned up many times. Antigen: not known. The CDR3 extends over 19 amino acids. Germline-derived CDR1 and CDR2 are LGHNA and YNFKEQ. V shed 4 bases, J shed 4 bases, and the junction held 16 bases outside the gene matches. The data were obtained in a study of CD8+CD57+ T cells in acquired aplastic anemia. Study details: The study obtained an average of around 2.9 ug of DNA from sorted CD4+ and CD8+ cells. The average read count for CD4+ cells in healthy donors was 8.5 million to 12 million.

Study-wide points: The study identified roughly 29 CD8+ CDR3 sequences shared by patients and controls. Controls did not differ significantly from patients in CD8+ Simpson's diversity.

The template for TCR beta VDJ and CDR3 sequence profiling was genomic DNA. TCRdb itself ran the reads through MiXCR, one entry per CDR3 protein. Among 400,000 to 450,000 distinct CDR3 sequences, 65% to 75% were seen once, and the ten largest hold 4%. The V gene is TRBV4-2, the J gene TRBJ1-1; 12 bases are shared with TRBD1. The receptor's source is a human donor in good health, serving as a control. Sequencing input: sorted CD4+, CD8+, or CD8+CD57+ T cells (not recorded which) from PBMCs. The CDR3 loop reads CASSLRAPGQGAWGTEAFF. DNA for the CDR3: TGTGCCAGCAGCCTCCGTGCCCCGGGACAGGGGGCATGGGGCACTGAAGCTTTCTTT.